The source of this T cell receptor (beta chain) is a study of T cells in localized non-small cell lung cancer. Regarding the study as a whole: Adjacent lung was found to contain a median about 62 of the top 100 tumor clones. It was uninvolved adjacent lung that showed the highest T cell clonality, exceeding tumor. The tumor had only one region sequenced, so heterogeneity remains possible.

A remark on this clone: Its antigen remains unknown.

CDR1 and CDR2 from the germline V gene are SEHNR and FQNEAQ (reference sequence). CDR3 size: 15 residues. Trimming at V came to 4 bases and at J to 5 bases, leaving 11 bases not matched to a gene. The data were produced by immunoSEQ multiplex PCR, yet TCRdb's version contains in-frame clones alone and is incomplete. This table holds just under 20,000 clones, roughly 83% found once. This TCR derives from a man aged 40-75 years with stage I lung adenocarcinoma. This sequence joins TRBV7-9 and TRBJ2-7; TRBD1 matches 7 bases. The material was peripheral blood, obtained before any cancer treatment. Written as DNA, the CDR3 is TGTGCCAGCAGCTCCCCCCCACAGGGGCAGAACGAGCAGTACTTC. This encodes CASSSPPQGQNEQYF.